This TCR beta chain was observed in a study of TIL therapy for anti-PD-1-resistant metastatic lung cancer. Study-wide context: Tumors were harvested before any PD-1/PD-L1 blockade. Patients had a median age of around 54 years (range roughly 35-80). A few tumors were EGFR-mutant and two were ALK-rearranged.

This was the immunoSEQ v3 assay. Clones were read by immunoSEQ multiplex PCR, and TCRdb kept only the in-frame ones, dropping some. Of about 50,000 clones listed, approximately 83% are singletons. Time point described: pre-treatment sample, taken before nivolumab and TIL therapy. Trimming left V 2 bases short and J 5 bases short, with 9 bases between. CDR3 size: 14 residues. Per germline, CDR1 MNHNY and CDR2 SVGAGI (reference sequence). The sequenced sample was blood, obtained at baseline. V usage is TRBV6-6 and J usage is TRBJ2-2; D is possibly TRBD1 or TRBD2 (5 bases each). The TCR sequence derives from a person aged 25 to 80 with non-small cell lung cancer. The CDR3 DNA reads as TGTGCCAGCAGTTACGGGGGACGGACCGGGGAGCTGTTTTTT. Its protein is CASSYGGRTGELFF.